This T cell receptor beta chain was found in a study of T cell changes during pregnancy in multiple sclerosis. Germline-derived CDR1 and CDR2 are MDHEN and SYDVKM. This CDR3 has 15 amino acids. Trimming took 6 bases from V and 2 from J; bases not matched to a gene: 8. The assay was immunoSEQ multiplex PCR, and TCRdb's table has in-frame clones only and misses some. The table has roughly 40,000 clones, roughly nine tenths seen once. This material consisted of CD4+ T cells from peripheral blood mononuclear cells, taken before pregnancy. This clonotype was obtained from a female donor with multiple sclerosis, enrolled in a pregnancy study. The V and J genes are TRBV28 and TRBJ1-2, with TRBD1 matching over 8 bases. CDR3 coding DNA: TGTGCCAGCAGCCACCGGACAGGGCCCAACTATGGCTACACCTTC. This codes for CASSHRTGPNYGYTF.